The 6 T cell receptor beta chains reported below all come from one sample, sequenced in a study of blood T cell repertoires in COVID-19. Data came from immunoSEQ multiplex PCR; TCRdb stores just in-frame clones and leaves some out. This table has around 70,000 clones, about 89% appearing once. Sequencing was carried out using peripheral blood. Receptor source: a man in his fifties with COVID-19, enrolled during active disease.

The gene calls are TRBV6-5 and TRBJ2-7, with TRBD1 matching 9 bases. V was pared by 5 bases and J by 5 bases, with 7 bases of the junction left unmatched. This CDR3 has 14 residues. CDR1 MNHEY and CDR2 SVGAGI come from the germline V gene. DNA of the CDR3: TGTGCCAGCAGTAAGACAGGGGGGGGAAACGAGCAGTACGTC. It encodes CASSKTGGGNEQYV.

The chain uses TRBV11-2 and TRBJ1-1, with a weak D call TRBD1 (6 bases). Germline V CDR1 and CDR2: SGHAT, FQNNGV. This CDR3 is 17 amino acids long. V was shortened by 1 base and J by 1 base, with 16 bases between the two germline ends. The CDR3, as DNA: TGTGCCAGCAGCTTAGTATTCGGGGGGCCTTCGAACACTGAAGCTTTCTTT. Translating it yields CASSLVFGGPSNTEAFF.

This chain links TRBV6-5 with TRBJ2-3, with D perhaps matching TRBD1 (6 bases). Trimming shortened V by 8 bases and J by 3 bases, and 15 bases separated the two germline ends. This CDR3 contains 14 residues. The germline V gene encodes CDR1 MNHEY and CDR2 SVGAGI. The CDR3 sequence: CASQKGVVTDTQYF. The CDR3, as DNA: TGTGCCAGCCAAAAGGGGGTAGTTACAGATACGCAGTATTTT.

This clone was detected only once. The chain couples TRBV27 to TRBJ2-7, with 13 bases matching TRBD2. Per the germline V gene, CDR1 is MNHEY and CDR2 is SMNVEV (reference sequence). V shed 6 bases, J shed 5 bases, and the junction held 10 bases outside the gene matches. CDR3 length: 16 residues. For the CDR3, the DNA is TGTGCCAGCAGAGCCCTACTAGCGGGAGGGCCCCACGAGCAGTACTTC. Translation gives CASRALLAGGPHEQYF.

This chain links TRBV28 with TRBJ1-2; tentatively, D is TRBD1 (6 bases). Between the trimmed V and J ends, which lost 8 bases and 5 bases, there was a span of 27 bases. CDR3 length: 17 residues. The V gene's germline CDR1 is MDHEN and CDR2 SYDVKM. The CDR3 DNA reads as TGTGCCAGCGACTACCGTGGCGGGGGGGCGAGGGAGTATGGCTACACCTTC. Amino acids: CASDYRGGGAREYGYTF.

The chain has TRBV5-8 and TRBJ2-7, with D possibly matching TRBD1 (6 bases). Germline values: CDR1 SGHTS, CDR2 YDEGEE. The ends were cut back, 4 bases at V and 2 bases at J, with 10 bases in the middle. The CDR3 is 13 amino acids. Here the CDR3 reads CASSLTGPYEQYF. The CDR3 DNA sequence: TGTGCCAGCAGCCTAACAGGGCCCTACGAGCAGTACTTC. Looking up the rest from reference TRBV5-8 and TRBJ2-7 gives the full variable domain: EAGVTQSPTHLIKTRGQQATLRCSPISGHTSVYWYQQALGLGLQFLLWYDEGEERNRGNFPPRFSGRQFPNYSSELNVNALELEDSALYLCASSLTGPYEQYFGPGTRLTVT.